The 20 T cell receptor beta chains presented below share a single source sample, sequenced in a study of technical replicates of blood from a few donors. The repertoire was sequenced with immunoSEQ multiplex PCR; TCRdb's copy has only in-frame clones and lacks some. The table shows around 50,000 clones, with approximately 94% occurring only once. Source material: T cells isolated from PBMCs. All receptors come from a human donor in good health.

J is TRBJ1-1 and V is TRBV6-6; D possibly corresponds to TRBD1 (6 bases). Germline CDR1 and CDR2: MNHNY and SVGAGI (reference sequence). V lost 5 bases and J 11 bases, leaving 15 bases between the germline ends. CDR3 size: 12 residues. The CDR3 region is CASSHVEGGAFF. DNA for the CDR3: TGTGCCAGCAGTCACGTAGAGGGGGGGGCTTTCTTT.

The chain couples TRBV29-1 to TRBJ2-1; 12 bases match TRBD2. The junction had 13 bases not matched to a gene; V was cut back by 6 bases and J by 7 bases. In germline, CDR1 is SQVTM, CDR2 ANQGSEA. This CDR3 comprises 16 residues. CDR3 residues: CSVRTSTSGRNNEQFF. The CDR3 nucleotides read TGCAGCGTACGCACTTCTACTAGCGGGAGGAATAATGAGCAGTTCTTC.

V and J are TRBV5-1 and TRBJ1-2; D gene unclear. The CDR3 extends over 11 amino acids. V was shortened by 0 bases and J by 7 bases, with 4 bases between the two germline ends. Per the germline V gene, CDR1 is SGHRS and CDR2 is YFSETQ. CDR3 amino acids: CASSLDGGYTF. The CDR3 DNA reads TGCGCCAGCAGCTTGGACGGTGGCTACACCTTC.

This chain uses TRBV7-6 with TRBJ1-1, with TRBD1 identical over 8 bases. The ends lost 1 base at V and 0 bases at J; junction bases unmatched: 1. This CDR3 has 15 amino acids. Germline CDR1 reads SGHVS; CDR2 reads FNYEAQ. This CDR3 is CASSLGTGLNTEAFF. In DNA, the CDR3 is TGTGCCAGCAGCTTAGGGACAGGGTTGAACACTGAAGCTTTCTTT. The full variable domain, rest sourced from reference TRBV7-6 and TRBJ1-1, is GAGVSQSPRYKVTKRGQDVALRCDPISGHVSLYWYRQALGQGPEFLTYFNYEAQQDKSGLPNDRFSAERPEGSISTLTIQRTEQRDSAMYRCASSLGTGLNTEAFFGQGTRLTVV.

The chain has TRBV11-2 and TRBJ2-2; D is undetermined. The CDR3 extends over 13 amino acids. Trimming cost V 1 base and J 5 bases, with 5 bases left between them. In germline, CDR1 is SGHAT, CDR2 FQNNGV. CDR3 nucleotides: TGTGCCAGCAGCTTAGTTCAGACCGGGGAGCTGTTTTTT. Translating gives CASSLVQTGELFF.

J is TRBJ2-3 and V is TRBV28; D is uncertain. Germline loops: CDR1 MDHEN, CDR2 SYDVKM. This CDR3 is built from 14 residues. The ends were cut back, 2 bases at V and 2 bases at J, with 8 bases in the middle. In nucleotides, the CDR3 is TGTGCCAGCAGTTTACTCCGGGTCACAGATACGCAGTATTTT. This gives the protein CASSLLRVTDTQYF.

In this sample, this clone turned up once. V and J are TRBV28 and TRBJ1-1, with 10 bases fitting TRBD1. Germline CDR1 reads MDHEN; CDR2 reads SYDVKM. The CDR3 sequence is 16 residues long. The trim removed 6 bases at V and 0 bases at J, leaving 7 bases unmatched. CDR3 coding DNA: TGTGCCAGCAGGCCCGGGACAGGGGCGATGAACACTGAAGCTTTCTTT. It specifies CASRPGTGAMNTEAFF.

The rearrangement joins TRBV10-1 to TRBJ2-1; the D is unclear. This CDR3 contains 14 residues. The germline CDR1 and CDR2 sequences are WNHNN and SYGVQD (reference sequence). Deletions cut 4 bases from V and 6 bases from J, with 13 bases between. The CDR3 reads CASSGPGTSNEQFF. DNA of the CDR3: TGCGCCAGCAGTGGTCCGGGTACCTCCAATGAGCAGTTCTTC.

The CDR3, as DNA: TGTGCCAGCAGTTGGAGCTCTGGGGCCAACGTCCTGACTTTC. It encodes CASSWSSGANVLTF. V usage is TRBV7-9 and J usage is TRBJ2-6; D unclear. Germline lookup yields CDR1 SEHNR and CDR2 FQNEAQ (reference sequence). The CDR3 is made up of 14 amino acids. Trimming stripped 6 bases from V and 0 bases from J, with 6 bases between.

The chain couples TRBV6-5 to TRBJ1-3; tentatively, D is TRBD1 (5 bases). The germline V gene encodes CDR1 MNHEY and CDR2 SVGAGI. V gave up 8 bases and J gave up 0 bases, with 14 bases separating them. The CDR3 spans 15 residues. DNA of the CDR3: TGTGCCAGCCGGGACTCTCTAAGCTCTGGAAACACCATATATTTT. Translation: CASRDSLSSGNTIYF.

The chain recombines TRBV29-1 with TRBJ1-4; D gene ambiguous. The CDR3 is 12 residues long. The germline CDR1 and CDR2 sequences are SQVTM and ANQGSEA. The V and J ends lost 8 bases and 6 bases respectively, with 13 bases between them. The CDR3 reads CSIGVGDEKLFF. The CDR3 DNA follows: TGCAGCATCGGAGTCGGGGATGAAAAACTGTTTTTT.

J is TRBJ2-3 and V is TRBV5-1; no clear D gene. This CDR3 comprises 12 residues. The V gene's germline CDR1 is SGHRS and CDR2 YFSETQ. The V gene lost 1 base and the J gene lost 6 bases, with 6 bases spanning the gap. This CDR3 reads CASSLTSDTQYF. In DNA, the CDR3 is TGCGCCAGCAGCTTGACATCCGATACGCAGTATTTT.

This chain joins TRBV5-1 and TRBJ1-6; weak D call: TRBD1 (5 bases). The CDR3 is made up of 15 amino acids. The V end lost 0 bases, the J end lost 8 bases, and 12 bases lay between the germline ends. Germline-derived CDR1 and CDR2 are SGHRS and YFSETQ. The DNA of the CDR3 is TGCGCCAGCAGCTTGGGGGGCGGAGGGGATTCACCCCTCCACTTT. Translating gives CASSLGGGGDSPLHF.

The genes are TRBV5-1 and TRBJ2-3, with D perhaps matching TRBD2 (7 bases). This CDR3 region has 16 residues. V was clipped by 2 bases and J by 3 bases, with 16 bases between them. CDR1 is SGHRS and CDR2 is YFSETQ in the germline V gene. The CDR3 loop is CASSFAGALRTDTQYF. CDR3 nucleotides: TGCGCCAGCAGCTTTGCGGGGGCCCTTCGGACAGATACGCAGTATTTT.

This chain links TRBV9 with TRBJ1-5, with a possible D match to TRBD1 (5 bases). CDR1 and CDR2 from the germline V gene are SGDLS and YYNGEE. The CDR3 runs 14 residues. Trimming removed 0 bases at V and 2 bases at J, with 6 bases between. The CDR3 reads CASSVAGGNQPQHF. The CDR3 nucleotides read TGTGCCAGCAGCGTAGCGGGGGGCAATCAGCCCCAGCATTTT.

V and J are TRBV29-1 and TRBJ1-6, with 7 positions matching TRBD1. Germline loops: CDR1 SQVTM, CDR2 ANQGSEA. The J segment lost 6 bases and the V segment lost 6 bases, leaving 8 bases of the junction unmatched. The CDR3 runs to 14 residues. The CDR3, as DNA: TGCAGCGTGAAAACCGGGACAGCTAATTCACCCCTCCACTTT. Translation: CSVKTGTANSPLHF.

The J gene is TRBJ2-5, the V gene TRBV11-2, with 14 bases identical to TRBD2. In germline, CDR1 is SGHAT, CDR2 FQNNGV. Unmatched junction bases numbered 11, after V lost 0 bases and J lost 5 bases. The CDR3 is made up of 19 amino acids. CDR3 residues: CASSLDKGTSGRKWETQYF. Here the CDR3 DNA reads TGTGCCAGCAGCTTAGATAAGGGGACTAGCGGGAGAAAGTGGGAGACCCAGTACTTC.

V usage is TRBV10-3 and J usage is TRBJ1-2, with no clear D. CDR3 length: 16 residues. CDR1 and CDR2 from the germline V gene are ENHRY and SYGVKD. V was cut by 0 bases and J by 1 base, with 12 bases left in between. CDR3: CAISESLSVINYGYTF. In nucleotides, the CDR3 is TGTGCCATCAGTGAGTCACTTTCGGTTATTAACTATGGCTACACCTTC.

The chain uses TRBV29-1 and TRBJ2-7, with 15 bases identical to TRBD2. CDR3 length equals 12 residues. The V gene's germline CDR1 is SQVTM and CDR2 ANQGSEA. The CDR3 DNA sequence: TGCAGTGGGACTAGCGGGAGGCACGAGCAGTACTTC. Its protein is CSGTSGRHEQYF.

CDR3 sequence: CASSLSSSNQPQHF. CDR3 nucleotide sequence: TGTGCCAGCAGCTTAAGTAGTAGCAATCAGCCCCAGCATTTT. The J gene is TRBJ1-5, the V gene TRBV7-9; D call uncertain. Germline V lookup: CDR1 SEHNR, CDR2 FQNEAQ (reference sequence). The CDR3 runs to 14 residues. The ends were cut back, 2 bases at V and 0 bases at J, with 5 bases in the middle.